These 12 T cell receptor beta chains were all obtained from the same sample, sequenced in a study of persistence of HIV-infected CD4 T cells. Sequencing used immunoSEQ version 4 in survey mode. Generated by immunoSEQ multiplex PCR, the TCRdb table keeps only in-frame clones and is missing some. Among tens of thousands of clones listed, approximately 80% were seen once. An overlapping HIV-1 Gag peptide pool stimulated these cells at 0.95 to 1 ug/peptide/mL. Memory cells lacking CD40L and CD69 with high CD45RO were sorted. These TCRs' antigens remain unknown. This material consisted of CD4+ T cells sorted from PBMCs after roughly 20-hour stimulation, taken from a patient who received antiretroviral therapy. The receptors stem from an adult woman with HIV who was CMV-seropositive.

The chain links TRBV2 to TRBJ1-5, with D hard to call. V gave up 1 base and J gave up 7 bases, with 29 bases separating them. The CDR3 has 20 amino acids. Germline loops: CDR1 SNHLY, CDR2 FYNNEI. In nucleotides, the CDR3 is TGTGCCAGCAGTGAAGTCCGGAGGACCTCCGAGATTTTAACGCGCCAGCCCCAGCATTTT. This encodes CASSEVRRTSEILTRQPQHF.

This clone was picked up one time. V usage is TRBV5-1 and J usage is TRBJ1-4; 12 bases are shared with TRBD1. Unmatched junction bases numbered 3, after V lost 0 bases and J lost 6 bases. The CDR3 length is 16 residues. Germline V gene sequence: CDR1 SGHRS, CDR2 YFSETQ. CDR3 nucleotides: TGCGCCAGCAGCTTGGAAGGGACAGGGGGCTATGAAAAACTGTTTTTT. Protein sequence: CASSLEGTGGYEKLFF.

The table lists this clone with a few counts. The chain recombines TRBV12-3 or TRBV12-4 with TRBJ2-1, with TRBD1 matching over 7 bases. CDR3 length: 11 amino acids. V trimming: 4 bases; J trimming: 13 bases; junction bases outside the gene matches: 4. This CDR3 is CASSSTGQQFF. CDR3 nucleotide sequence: TGTGCCAGCAGTTCGACAGGGCAACAGTTCTTC.

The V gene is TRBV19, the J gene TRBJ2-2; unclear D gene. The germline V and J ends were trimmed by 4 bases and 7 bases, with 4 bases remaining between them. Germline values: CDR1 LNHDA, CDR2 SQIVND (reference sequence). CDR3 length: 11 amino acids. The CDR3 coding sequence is TGTGCCAGTAGTAGTTACGGGGAGCTGTTTTTT. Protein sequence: CASSSYGELFF. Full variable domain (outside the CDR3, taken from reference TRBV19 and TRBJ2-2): DGGITQSPKYLFRKEGQNVTLSCEQNLNHDAMYWYRQDPGQGLRLIYYSQIVNDFQKGDIAEGYSVSREKKESFPLTVTSAQKNPTAFYLCASSSYGELFFGEGSRLTVL.

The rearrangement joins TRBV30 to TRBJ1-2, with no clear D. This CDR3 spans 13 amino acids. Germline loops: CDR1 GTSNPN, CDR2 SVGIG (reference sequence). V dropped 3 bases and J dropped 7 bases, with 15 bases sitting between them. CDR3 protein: CAWRAPRGSGYTF. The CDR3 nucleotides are TGTGCCTGGAGAGCGCCTAGAGGGTCTGGCTACACCTTC. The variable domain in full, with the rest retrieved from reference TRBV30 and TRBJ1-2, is SQTIHQWPATLVQPVGSPLSLECTVEGTSNPNLYWYRQAAGRGLQLLFYSVGIGQISSEVPQNLSASRPQDRQFILSSKKLLLSDSGFYLCAWRAPRGSGYTFGSGTRLTVV.

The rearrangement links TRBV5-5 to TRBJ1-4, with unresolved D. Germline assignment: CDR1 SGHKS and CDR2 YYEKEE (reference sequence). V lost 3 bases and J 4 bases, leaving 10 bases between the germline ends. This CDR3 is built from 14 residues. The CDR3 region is CASSSRALNEKLFF. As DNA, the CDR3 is TGTGCCAGCAGCTCTCGGGCCCTTAATGAAAAACTGTTTTTT.

The CDR3 is CASSLAHRTGGGNTIYF. The CDR3 DNA reads as TGTGCCAGCAGCTTAGCGCATAGGACAGGGGGCGGAAACACCATATATTTT. This sequence joins TRBV7-2 and TRBJ1-3, with TRBD1 identical over 11 bases. Germline trimming cut 0 bases from V and 4 bases from J; bases unmatched to any gene: 5. Germline CDR1 and CDR2: SGHTA and FQGNSA. The CDR3 length is 17 residues. The full variable domain, in which reference TRBV7-2 and TRBJ1-3 provide the parts outside the CDR3, is GAGVSQSPSNKVTEKGKDVELRCDPISGHTALYWYRQSLGQGLEFLIYFQGNSAPDKSGLPSDRFSAERTGGSVSTLTIQRTQQEDSAVYLCASSLAHRTGGGNTIYFGEGSWLTVV.

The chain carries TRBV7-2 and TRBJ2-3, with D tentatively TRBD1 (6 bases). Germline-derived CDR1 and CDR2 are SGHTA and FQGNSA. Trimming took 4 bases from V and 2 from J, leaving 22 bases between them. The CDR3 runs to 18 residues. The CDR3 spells CASSSGAAGALLTDTQYF. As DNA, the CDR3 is TGTGCCAGCAGCTCTGGGGCAGCAGGGGCCCTACTCACAGATACGCAGTATTTT.

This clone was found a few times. The CDR3 bases are TGTGCCAGCAGCCCCCCCGCAGCCTACGAGCAGTACTTC. Its protein product is CASSPPAAYEQYF. J is TRBJ2-7 and V is TRBV14; no reliable D call. Germline CDR1 reads SGHDN; CDR2 reads FVKESK. The CDR3 has 13 residues. The V end was cut by 4 bases, the J end by 2 bases, with 9 bases between.

The CDR3 here is CASSLGWRGDNEQYF. The CDR3 DNA reads as TGTGCCAGCAGCTTAGGGTGGCGGGGAGACAACGAGCAGTACTTC. The V and J genes are TRBV11-3 and TRBJ2-7; a weak D match, TRBD2 (6 bases). The V gene lost 1 base and the J gene lost 5 bases, with 15 bases spanning the gap. The CDR3 runs to 15 residues. CDR1 SGHNT and CDR2 YENEEA come from the germline V gene. The full variable domain, with the rest looked up from reference TRBV11-3 and TRBJ2-7, is EAGVVQSPRYKIIEKKQPVAFWCNPISGHNTLYWYLQNLGQGPELLIRYENEEAVDDSQLPKDRFSAERLKGVDSTLKIQPAELGDSAVYLCASSLGWRGDNEQYFGPGTRLTVT.

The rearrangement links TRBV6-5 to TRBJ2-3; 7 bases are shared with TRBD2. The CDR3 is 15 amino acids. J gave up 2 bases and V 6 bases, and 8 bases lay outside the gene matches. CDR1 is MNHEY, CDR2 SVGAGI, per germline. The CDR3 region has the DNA TGTGCCAGCAGGAGGGCGGGGGTCCCCACAGATACGCAGTATTTT. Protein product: CASRRAGVPTDTQYF.

The CDR3 region is CAAGTGPNTEAFF. The DNA for the CDR3 is TGTGCCGCCGGGACAGGACCCAACACTGAAGCTTTCTTT. The chain combines TRBV7-2 with TRBJ1-1, with 8 nucleotides matching TRBD1. Looked up from germline, CDR1 is SGHTA and CDR2 is FQGNSA. Unmatched junction bases numbered 7, after V lost 11 bases and J lost 2 bases. This CDR3 is 13 amino acids long.